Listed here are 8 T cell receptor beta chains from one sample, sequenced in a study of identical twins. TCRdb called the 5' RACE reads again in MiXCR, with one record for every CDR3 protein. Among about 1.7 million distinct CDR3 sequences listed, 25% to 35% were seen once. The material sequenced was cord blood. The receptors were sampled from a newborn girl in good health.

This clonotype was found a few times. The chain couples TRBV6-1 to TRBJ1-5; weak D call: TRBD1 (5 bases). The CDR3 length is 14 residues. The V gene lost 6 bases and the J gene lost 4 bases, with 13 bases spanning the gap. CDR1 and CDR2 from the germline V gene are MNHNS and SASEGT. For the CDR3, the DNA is TGTGCCAGCAGCGAGGGGATATTGAATCAGCCCCAGCATTTT. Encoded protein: CASSEGILNQPQHF.

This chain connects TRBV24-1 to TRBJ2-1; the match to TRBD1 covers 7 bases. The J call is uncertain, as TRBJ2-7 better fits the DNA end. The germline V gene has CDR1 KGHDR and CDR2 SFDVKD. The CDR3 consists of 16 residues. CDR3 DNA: TGTGCCACCAGTGAGCCGGGACAGCGGTCCTACAATGAGCAGTACTTC. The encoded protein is CATSEPGQRSYNEQYF.

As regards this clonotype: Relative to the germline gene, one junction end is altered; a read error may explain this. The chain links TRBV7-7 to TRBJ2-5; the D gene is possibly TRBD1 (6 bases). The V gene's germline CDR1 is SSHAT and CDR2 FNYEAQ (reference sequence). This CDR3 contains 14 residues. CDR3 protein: CASSLAQGTETQYF. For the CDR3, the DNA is TGTGCTAGCAGCTTAGCCCAGGGGACAGAGACCCAGTACTTC.

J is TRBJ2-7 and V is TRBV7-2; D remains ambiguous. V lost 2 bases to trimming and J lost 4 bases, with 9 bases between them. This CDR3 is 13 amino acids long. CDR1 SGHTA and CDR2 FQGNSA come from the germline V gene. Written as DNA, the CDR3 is TGTGCCAGCAGCTTAAGGGCGGAGTACGAGCAGTACTTC. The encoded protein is CASSLRAEYEQYF.

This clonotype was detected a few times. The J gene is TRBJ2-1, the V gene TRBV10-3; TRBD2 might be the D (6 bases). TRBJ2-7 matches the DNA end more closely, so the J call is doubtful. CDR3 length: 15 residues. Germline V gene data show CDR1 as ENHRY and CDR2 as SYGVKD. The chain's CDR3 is CAISEGGNSYNEQYF. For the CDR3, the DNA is TGTGCCATCAGTGAGGGGGGGAACTCCTACAATGAGCAGTACTTC.

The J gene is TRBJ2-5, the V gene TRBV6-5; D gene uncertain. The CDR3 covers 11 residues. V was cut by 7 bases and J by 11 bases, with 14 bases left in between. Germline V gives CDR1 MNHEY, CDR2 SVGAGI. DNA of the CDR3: TGTGCCAGCACTCACAACAATGTGCAGTACTTC. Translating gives CASTHNNVQYF.

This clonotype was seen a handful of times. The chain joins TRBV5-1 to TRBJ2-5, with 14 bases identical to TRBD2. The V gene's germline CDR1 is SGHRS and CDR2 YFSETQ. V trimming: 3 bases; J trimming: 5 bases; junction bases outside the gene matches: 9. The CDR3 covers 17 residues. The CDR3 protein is CASSSGTSGRRGETQYF. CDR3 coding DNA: TGCGCCAGCAGCTCCGGGACTAGCGGGAGACGGGGGGAGACCCAGTACTTC.

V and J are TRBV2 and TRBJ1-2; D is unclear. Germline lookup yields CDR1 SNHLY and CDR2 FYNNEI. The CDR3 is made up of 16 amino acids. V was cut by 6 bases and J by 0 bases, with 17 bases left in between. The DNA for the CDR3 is TGTGCCAGCAGACCAGAGTTGTTCCATGCTAACTATGGCTACACCTTC. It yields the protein CASRPELFHANYGYTF.